Each of the 19 T cell receptor beta chains below was sequenced from the same sample in a study of blood T cell repertoires in COVID-19. This table comes from immunoSEQ multiplex PCR, and its TCRdb copy is limited to in-frame clones, with some not included. The profile shows approximately 150,000 clones, roughly four fifths of them singletons. The sequencing input was peripheral blood. Source of these receptors: a human donor with acute or convalescent COVID-19. The donor label of this sample is uncertain.

CDR3: CASSYSQVRLEAFF. Here the CDR3 DNA reads TGTGCCAGCAGTTACTCGCAGGTCCGCCTTGAAGCTTTCTTT. V gene TRBV6-6 combines with J gene TRBJ1-1; D ambiguous. V lost 0 bases to trimming and J lost 7 bases, with 12 bases between them. The CDR3 covers 14 residues. From germline, CDR1 is MNHNY and CDR2 SVGAGI (reference sequence).

This rearrangement joins TRBV6-1 to TRBJ2-7; possibly TRBD2 for D (6 bases). This CDR3 comprises 17 residues. Per germline, CDR1 MNHNS and CDR2 SASEGT. V was shortened by 2 bases and J by 5 bases, with 22 bases between the two germline ends. The CDR3 sequence: CASSEPLRGKWRDEQYF. The CDR3 coding sequence is TGTGCCAGCAGTGAACCACTAAGGGGCAAATGGAGGGACGAGCAGTACTTC.

V gene TRBV7-2 combines with J gene TRBJ1-4; the match to TRBD1 covers 7 bases. Germline CDR1 and CDR2: SGHTA and FQGNSA. The CDR3 extends over 14 amino acids. V lost 2 bases to trimming and J lost 9 bases; unmatched junction nucleotides: 6. CDR3 DNA: TGTGCCAGCAGCTTACCGGGAGGGGGCCAAAAACTGTTTTTT. Protein sequence: CASSLPGGGQKLFF.

The chain couples TRBV29-1 to TRBJ2-2; no definite D call. The CDR3 runs to 12 residues. Germline CDR1 and CDR2: SQVTM and ANQGSEA. Trimming left V 4 bases short and J 6 bases short, with 9 bases between. CDR3 DNA sequence: TGCAGCGTTGTCGGGTCGTCCGGGGAGCTGTTTTTT. This translates into CSVVGSSGELFF.

This clone has only one observation. The gene calls are TRBV13 and TRBJ1-6, with a weak D call TRBD1 (6 bases). The germline V and J ends were trimmed by 7 bases and 9 bases, with 19 bases remaining between them. Germline values: CDR1 PRHDT, CDR2 FYEKMQ (reference sequence). The CDR3 sequence is 15 residues long. The CDR3 here is CASTQGPRGGSPLHF. CDR3 nucleotides: TGTGCCAGCACCCAGGGGCCAAGGGGTGGTTCACCCCTCCACTTT.

This chain links TRBV30 with TRBJ1-1, with TRBD1 matching over 7 bases. This CDR3 region has 13 residues. The V and J ends lost 7 bases and 10 bases, in that order; junction bases with no gene match: 15. CDR1 and CDR2 from the germline V gene are GTSNPN and SVGIG (reference sequence). DNA for the CDR3: TGTGCCTCATCCACAGGGGATCACGCGACAGCTTTCTTT. This sequence encodes CASSTGDHATAFF.

The chain is built from TRBV5-4 and TRBJ2-6; no firm D call. The CDR3 totals 16 residues. The V and J ends lost 4 bases and 2 bases respectively, with 13 bases between them. Germline V gene lookup returns CDR1 SGHNT and CDR2 YYREEE (reference sequence). The chain's CDR3 is CASSTPARPGANVLTF. The DNA for the CDR3 is TGTGCCAGCAGCACCCCAGCTAGGCCTGGGGCCAACGTCCTGACTTTC.

This clone was counted only a few times. J is TRBJ1-4 and V is TRBV2; a weak D match, TRBD1 (6 bases). CDR1 and CDR2 (germline): SNHLY, FYNNEI. The CDR3 runs to 16 residues. Trimming left V 6 bases short and J 3 bases short, with 17 bases between. The CDR3: CASRGGGARANEKLFF. CDR3 in DNA: TGTGCCAGCAGAGGTGGGGGGGCGCGGGCTAATGAAAAACTGTTTTTT.

The chain is built from TRBV5-1 and TRBJ1-2; D is perhaps TRBD1 (6 bases). Trimming cost V 3 bases and J 2 bases, with 14 bases left between them. Per germline, CDR1 SGHRS and CDR2 YFSETQ. This CDR3 region has 15 residues. As DNA, the CDR3 is TGCGCCAGCAGCTATGGGGGCCAGGGGAACTATGGCTACACCTTC. Residues: CASSYGGQGNYGYTF.

This chain connects TRBV28 to TRBJ1-1, with 8 bases matching TRBD1. The V gene end was trimmed by 6 bases and the J gene end by 3 bases; junction bases not matched to a gene: 9. The CDR3 is made up of 15 amino acids. Germline V gene sequence: CDR1 MDHEN, CDR2 SYDVKM. DNA for the CDR3: TGTGCCAGCAGCTCCCGCAGGGGGCTGGACACTGAAGCTTTCTTT. Protein: CASSSRRGLDTEAFF.

The rearrangement uses TRBV11-2 and TRBJ1-6, with D uncertain. The V and J ends lost 1 base and 4 bases respectively, with 8 bases between them. CDR3 size: 15 residues. Germline V gene sequence: CDR1 SGHAT, CDR2 FQNNGV. The CDR3 sequence is CASSLGPGYNSPLHF. The CDR3 DNA sequence: TGTGCCAGCAGCTTAGGACCGGGATATAATTCACCCCTCCACTTT. Filled out from reference TRBV11-2 and TRBJ1-6, the complete variable domain reads EAGVAQSPRYKIIEKRQSVAFWCNPISGHATLYWYQQILGQGPKLLIQFQNNGVVDDSQLPKDRFSAERLKGVDSTLKIQPAKLEDSAVYLCASSLGPGYNSPLHFGNGTRLTVT.

This clone showed up just once. The chain joins TRBV10-3 to TRBJ1-1, with 9 bases matching TRBD1. The CDR3 runs 11 residues. The trim removed 8 bases at V and 7 bases at J, leaving 2 bases unmatched. CDR1 ENHRY and CDR2 SYGVKD come from the germline V gene. CDR3 nucleotide sequence: TGTGCCATCGCGGACAGGGGTGAAGCTTTCTTT. The encoded protein is CAIADRGEAFF.

The chain recombines TRBV5-1 with TRBJ1-1; 9 bases agree with TRBD1. Germline assignment: CDR1 SGHRS and CDR2 YFSETQ. Trimming at V came to 2 bases and at J to 2 bases, leaving 7 bases not matched to a gene. There are 16 residues in the CDR3. CDR3 sequence reads: CASSLKGTGSNTEAFF. The CDR3 nucleotides read TGCGCCAGCAGCTTAAAGGGGACAGGGTCTAACACTGAAGCTTTCTTT.

The rearrangement joins TRBV18 to TRBJ1-1, with TRBD1 as a possible D gene (5 bases). The V gene's germline CDR1 is KGHSH and CDR2 LQKENI. Trimming left V 6 bases short and J 5 bases short, with 16 bases between. The CDR3 has 14 residues. CDR3 region: CASSPGGVRTEAFF. CDR3 coding DNA: TGTGCCAGCTCCCCCGGAGGGGTGAGAACTGAAGCTTTCTTT.

The chain combines TRBV18 with TRBJ1-5, with D possibly matching TRBD1 (5 bases). CDR3 length: 13 amino acids. Germline lookup yields CDR1 KGHSH and CDR2 LQKENI. The ends were cut back, 3 bases at V and 4 bases at J, with 7 bases in the middle. CDR3 in amino acids: CASSPGGNQPQHF. CDR3 nucleotide sequence: TGTGCCAGCTCACCTGGGGGGAATCAGCCCCAGCATTTT.

The rearrangement uses TRBV2 and TRBJ2-2; 8 bases fit TRBD1. V was clipped by 2 bases and J by 5 bases; unmatched bases: 13. The germline gives CDR1 SNHLY, CDR2 FYNNEI. The CDR3 consists of 18 residues. CDR3 sequence: CASSERGDRLFVTGELFF. CDR3 bases: TGTGCCAGCAGTGAAAGAGGGGACAGGCTTTTTGTAACCGGGGAGCTGTTTTTT. The full variable domain, with the rest looked up from reference TRBV2 and TRBJ2-2, is EPEVTQTPSHQVTQMGQEVILRCVPISNHLYFYWYRQILGQKVEFLVSFYNNEISEKSEIFDDQFSVERPDGSNFTLKIRSTKLEDSAMYFCASSERGDRLFVTGELFFGEGSRLTVL.

The V call is TRBV5-1, the J call TRBJ1-5, with D tentatively TRBD1 (5 bases). The CDR3 covers 13 residues. The germline CDR1 and CDR2 sequences are SGHRS and YFSETQ. Trimming took 0 bases from V and 7 from J, leaving 8 bases between them. CDR3 in amino acids: CASSLEGWQPQHF. The CDR3 DNA reads TGCGCCAGCAGCTTGGAGGGGTGGCAGCCCCAGCATTTT.

The chain combines TRBV2 with TRBJ1-2, with TRBD1 identical over 7 bases. V dropped 7 bases and J dropped 2; count of bases not matched to a gene: 16. The CDR3 sequence is 17 residues long. Germline values: CDR1 SNHLY, CDR2 FYNNEI. The CDR3 loop reads CASTLGQTGAKNYGYTF. The CDR3, as DNA: TGTGCCAGCACCCTAGGCCAAACAGGGGCAAAGAACTATGGCTACACCTTC.

V gene TRBV6-5 combines with J gene TRBJ2-7, with TRBD1 matching 10 bases. The CDR3 is 13 residues long. The junction had 6 bases not matched to a gene; V was cut back by 6 bases and J by 7 bases. The germline V gene has CDR1 MNHEY and CDR2 SVGAGI. CDR3: CASRDRGSSEQYF. CDR3 DNA sequence: TGTGCCAGCAGGGACAGGGGGTCGTCGGAGCAGTACTTC.